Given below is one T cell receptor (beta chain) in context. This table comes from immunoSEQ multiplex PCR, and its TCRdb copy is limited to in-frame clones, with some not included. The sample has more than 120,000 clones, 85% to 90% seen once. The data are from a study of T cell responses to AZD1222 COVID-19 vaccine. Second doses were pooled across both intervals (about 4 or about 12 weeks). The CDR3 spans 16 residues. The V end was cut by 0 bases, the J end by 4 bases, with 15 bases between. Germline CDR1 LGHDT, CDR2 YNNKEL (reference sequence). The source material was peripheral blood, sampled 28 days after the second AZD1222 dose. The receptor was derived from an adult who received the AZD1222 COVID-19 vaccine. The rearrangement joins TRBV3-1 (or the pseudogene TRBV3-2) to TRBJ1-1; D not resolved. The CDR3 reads CASSQEIGASGTEAFF. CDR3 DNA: TGTGCCAGCAGCCAAGAAATTGGAGCTTCGGGCACTGAAGCTTTCTTT.